A single sample is the source of the 22 T cell receptor beta chains below, sequenced in a study of blood T cell repertoires in COVID-19. Method: immunoSEQ multiplex PCR; TCRdb's copy keeps in-frame clones and lacks some. Counted here are about 97,000 clones, roughly 80% occurring once; the ten biggest clones make up about 4.2%. Sequencing was carried out using peripheral blood. These receptors were taken from a man between 60 and 75 years old with acute or convalescent COVID-19.

The chain's CDR3 is CASSLNDRVPEKLFF. CDR3 sequence (DNA): TGTGCCAGCAGCTTGAACGACAGGGTACCTGAAAAACTGTTTTTT. V and J are TRBV11-2 and TRBJ1-4; 7 bases are shared with TRBD1. V was pared by 3 bases and J by 7 bases, with 8 bases of the junction left unmatched. CDR1 and CDR2 (germline): SGHAT, FQNNGV. The CDR3 spans 15 residues.

This clone has just one count. This sample includes further DNA sequences coding for the same CDR3. The chain links TRBV10-3 to TRBJ2-1, with TRBD1 matching 8 bases. After removal of 4 bases from V and 3 bases from J, the junction contained 2 bases not matched to a gene. Germline V gene sequence: CDR1 ENHRY, CDR2 SYGVKD. The CDR3 totals 14 residues. CDR3 nucleotide sequence: TGTGCCATCAGTGGACAGGGGAACTACAATGAGCAGTTCTTC. Protein: CAISGQGNYNEQFF.

This chain joins TRBV6-5 and TRBJ2-1; 8 positions match TRBD2. Germline V gene sequence: CDR1 MNHEY, CDR2 SVGAGI. With 5 bases clipped from V and 1 base from J, the junction kept 4 bases outside the gene matches. This CDR3 spans 15 amino acids. Here the CDR3 DNA reads TGTGCCAGCAGTCAACTAGCGGTTTCCTACAATGAGCAGTTCTTC. This encodes CASSQLAVSYNEQFF.

The chain carries TRBV5-1 and TRBJ2-3; D may be TRBD2 (5 bases). This CDR3 spans 15 amino acids. Trimming took off 6 bases at V and 2 bases at J, with 16 bases between the two ends. Germline CDR1 is SGHRS and CDR2 is YFSETQ. The CDR3 spells CASTGTGDPTDTQYF. CDR3 DNA: TGCGCCAGCACGGGAACCGGGGATCCCACAGATACGCAGTATTTT.

The chain uses TRBV3-1 (or the pseudogene TRBV3-2) and TRBJ1-1; D is perhaps TRBD1 (5 bases). This CDR3 has 14 amino acids. V was shortened by 1 base and J by 1 base, with 7 bases between the two germline ends. The germline CDR1 and CDR2 sequences are LGHDT and YNNKEL (reference sequence). The CDR3 bases are TGTGCCAGCAGCCAAGGGACACCGAACACTGAAGCTTTCTTT. It specifies CASSQGTPNTEAFF.

The V and J genes are TRBV18 and TRBJ1-5, with 8 bases fitting TRBD1. CDR3 length: 15 amino acids. The V gene's germline CDR1 is KGHSH and CDR2 LQKENI. Trimming at V came to 3 bases and at J to 4 bases, leaving 5 bases not matched to a gene. The CDR3 reads CASSPSTGENQPQHF. CDR3 coding DNA: TGTGCCAGCTCACCGTCGACAGGGGAGAATCAGCCCCAGCATTTT.

This clone was recorded a few times. V usage is TRBV7-2 and J usage is TRBJ2-1, with 7 bases matching TRBD1. Trimming took 5 bases from V and 10 from J; bases not matched to a gene: 14. The CDR3 consists of 15 residues. The V gene's germline CDR1 is SGHTA and CDR2 FQGNSA. The CDR3 coding sequence is TGTGCCAGCAGCGTTAAGACTAACCAGGGACAGGAGCAGTTCTTC. Protein: CASSVKTNQGQEQFF.

The rearrangement links TRBV10-3 to TRBJ1-5; TRBD1 matches 7 bases. V gave up 5 bases and J gave up 0 bases; unmatched junction bases: 7. CDR1 ENHRY and CDR2 SYGVKD come from the germline V gene. The CDR3 sequence is 16 residues long. Written as DNA, the CDR3 is TGTGCCATCAGTCCCGGGACAGCCCATAGCAATCAGCCCCAGCATTTT. Protein: CAISPGTAHSNQPQHF.

The chain couples TRBV30 to TRBJ2-7, with D perhaps matching TRBD1 (6 bases). V was clipped by 5 bases and J by 2 bases, with 13 bases between them. The length of the CDR3 is 13 residues. Germline V gene sequence: CDR1 GTSNPN, CDR2 SVGIG (reference sequence). The CDR3 coding sequence is TGTGCCTGGGACGGGACACAAGCCTACGAGCAGTACTTC. As protein: CAWDGTQAYEQYF.

The chain recombines TRBV25-1 with TRBJ2-2, with D hard to call. Between the trimmed V and J ends, which lost 3 bases and 9 bases, there was a span of 5 bases. The CDR3 has 11 residues. The germline gives CDR1 MGHDK, CDR2 SYGVNS. CDR3 sequence (DNA): TGTGCCAGCAGTGACTTCCGGGAGCTGTTTTTT. Amino acids: CASSDFRELFF.

The chain links TRBV7-6 to TRBJ2-5; D uncertain. The CDR3 consists of 14 residues. V gave up 2 bases and J gave up 5 bases, with 12 bases separating them. The germline V gene encodes CDR1 SGHVS and CDR2 FNYEAQ. The CDR3 loop is CASSLHGSRETQYF. The CDR3 bases are TGTGCCAGCAGCTTACACGGGTCTCGGGAGACCCAGTACTTC. Complete variable domain (other parts from reference TRBV7-6 and TRBJ2-5): GAGVSQSPRYKVTKRGQDVALRCDPISGHVSLYWYRQALGQGPEFLTYFNYEAQQDKSGLPNDRFSAERPEGSISTLTIQRTEQRDSAMYRCASSLHGSRETQYFGPGTRLLVL.

This rearrangement joins TRBV5-1 to TRBJ2-3; 7 nucleotides align to TRBD2. V was clipped by 3 bases and J by 3 bases; unmatched bases: 1. Looked up from germline, CDR1 is SGHRS and CDR2 is YFSETQ. The CDR3 has 13 amino acids. CDR3 bases: TGCGCCAGCAGCTCGGGGGGTACAGATACGCAGTATTTT. Translated, it gives CASSSGGTDTQYF.

J is TRBJ1-1 and V is TRBV19; a weak D match, TRBD1 (6 bases). Trimming took off 3 bases at V and 1 base at J, with 9 bases between the two ends. Looked up from germline, CDR1 is LNHDA and CDR2 is SQIVND (reference sequence). The CDR3 is 14 amino acids. This CDR3 is CASSIKDRNTEAFF. The CDR3 DNA reads as TGTGCCAGTAGTATCAAGGACAGGAACACTGAAGCTTTCTTT. The whole variable domain, remainder taken from reference TRBV19 and TRBJ1-1, is DGGITQSPKYLFRKEGQNVTLSCEQNLNHDAMYWYRQDPGQGLRLIYYSQIVNDFQKGDIAEGYSVSREKKESFPLTVTSAQKNPTAFYLCASSIKDRNTEAFFGQGTRLTVV.

The count of this clone is one. The chain combines TRBV6-5 with TRBJ1-1; no clear D. Germline V gene lookup returns CDR1 MNHEY and CDR2 SVGAGI. V lost 5 bases to trimming and J lost 5 bases, with 9 bases between them. The CDR3 extends over 12 amino acids. The chain's CDR3 is CASSPRETEAFF. In nucleotides, the CDR3 is TGTGCCAGCAGTCCTAGGGAGACTGAAGCTTTCTTT.

CDR3 sequence: CASSPPLPPSRGGLNEQFF. The CDR3 DNA reads as TGTGCCAGCAGTCCCCCACTCCCTCCCTCGCGGGGGGGCCTCAATGAGCAGTTCTTC. The V gene is TRBV6-6, the J gene TRBJ2-1; 9 bases agree with TRBD2. The CDR3 runs 19 residues. Looked up from germline, CDR1 is MNHNY and CDR2 is SVGAGI (reference sequence). V lost 5 bases and J lost 6; bases outside the gene matches: 20.

This rearrangement joins TRBV7-6 to TRBJ1-4; D ambiguous. Germline values: CDR1 SGHVS, CDR2 FNYEAQ. CDR3 length: 14 residues. V lost 0 bases, J lost 8 bases, and 10 bases lay in between. CDR3 region: CASSLALEREKLFF. Written as DNA, the CDR3 is TGTGCCAGCAGCTTAGCTCTAGAGAGGGAAAAACTGTTTTTT.

V usage is TRBV6-2 or TRBV6-3 and J usage is TRBJ2-1; TRBD2 matches at 13 bases. Germline-derived CDR1 and CDR2 are MNHEY and SVGEGT. The CDR3 consists of 16 residues. With 0 bases clipped from V and 9 bases from J, the junction kept 5 bases outside the gene matches. The CDR3 spells CASSYSGLAGLFEQFF. The CDR3 DNA is TGTGCCAGCAGTTACTCGGGACTAGCGGGGTTATTTGAGCAGTTCTTC.

The gene calls are TRBV27 and TRBJ1-2; D is perhaps TRBD1 (5 bases). V lost 5 bases, J lost 8 bases, and 18 bases lay in between. Germline V CDR1 and CDR2: MNHEY, SMNVEV (reference sequence). CDR3 length equals 14 residues. The CDR3 spells CASSTWDFTSGYTF. CDR3 nucleotides: TGTGCCAGCAGTACGTGGGACTTTACATCCGGCTACACCTTC.

V and J are TRBV19 and TRBJ1-5; 7 bases map to TRBD1. Germline-derived CDR1 and CDR2 are LNHDA and SQIVND (reference sequence). The CDR3 runs 18 residues. The ends lost 7 bases at V and 7 bases at J; junction bases unmatched: 22. CDR3 sequence: CASTEGEQGYWIGQPQHF. CDR3 DNA sequence: TGTGCCAGTACCGAGGGGGAACAGGGGTATTGGATAGGGCAGCCCCAGCATTTT.

The rearrangement joins TRBV19 to TRBJ1-2; no clear D. Germline-derived CDR1 and CDR2 are LNHDA and SQIVND (reference sequence). The length of the CDR3 is 15 residues. Trimming left V 5 bases short and J 4 bases short, with 17 bases between. Written as DNA, the CDR3 is TGTGCCAGTAGTCGGTGGGCAGAAGTTCCCTATGGCTACACCTTC. Encoded protein: CASSRWAEVPYGYTF.

The chain recombines TRBV14 with TRBJ2-2; TRBD1 agrees at 8 bases. V lost 3 bases, J lost 6 bases, and 24 bases stayed unmatched. The CDR3 has 21 residues. Looked up from germline, CDR1 is SGHDN and CDR2 is FVKESK. The CDR3 DNA reads TGTGCCAGCAGCCATTTTCCGCCGCCAGGGGGCATCGGACAGGGCTCCGGGGAGCTGTTTTTT. It yields the protein CASSHFPPPGGIGQGSGELFF. Full variable domain (remainder filled in from reference TRBV14 and TRBJ2-2): EAGVTQFPSHSVIEKGQTVTLRCDPISGHDNLYWYRRVMGKEIKFLLHFVKESKQDESGMPNNRFLAERTGGTYSTLKVQPAELEDSGVYFCASSHFPPPGGIGQGSGELFFGEGSRLTVL.

This chain joins TRBV18 and TRBJ2-1, with 10 bases fitting TRBD1. Trimming took 0 bases from V and 4 from J; bases not matched to a gene: 0. This CDR3 has 15 amino acids. Germline assignment: CDR1 KGHSH and CDR2 LQKENI. CDR3 residues: CASSPPGQGYNEQFF. CDR3 nucleotide sequence: TGTGCCAGCTCACCACCGGGACAGGGGTACAATGAGCAGTTCTTC.